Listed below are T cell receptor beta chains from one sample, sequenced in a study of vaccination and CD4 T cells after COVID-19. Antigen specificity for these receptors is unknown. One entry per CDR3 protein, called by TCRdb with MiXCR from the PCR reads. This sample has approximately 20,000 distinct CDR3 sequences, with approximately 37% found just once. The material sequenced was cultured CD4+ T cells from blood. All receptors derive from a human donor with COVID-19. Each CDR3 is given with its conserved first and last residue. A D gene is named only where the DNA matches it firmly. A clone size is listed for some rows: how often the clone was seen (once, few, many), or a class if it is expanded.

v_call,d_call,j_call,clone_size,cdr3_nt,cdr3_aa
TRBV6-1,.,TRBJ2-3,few,TGTGCCAGCAGACTAGGGAGGACTAGCACAGATACGCAGTATTTT,CASRLGRTSTDTQYF
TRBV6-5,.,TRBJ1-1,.,TGTGCCAGCAGTTTCTCCCTCGGTGGCACTGAAGCTTTCTTT,CASSFSLGGTEAFF
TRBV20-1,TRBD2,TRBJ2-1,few,TGCAGTGCACACTTAGCGGGGGGCGGCAATGAGCAGTTCTTC,CSAHLAGGGNEQFF
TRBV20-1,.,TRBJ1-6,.,TGCAGTGCTAGTGACTTAAGGGGGAACTCCTATAATTCACCCCTCCACTTT,CSASDLRGNSYNSPLHF
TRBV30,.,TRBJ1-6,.,TGTGCCCATCGCAGGCAGGGCGAGAGTTCACCCCTCCACTTT,CAHRRQGESSPLHF
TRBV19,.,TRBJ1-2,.,TGTGCCAGTAGTATAGTTGAGTCATACTATGGCTACACCTTC,CASSIVESYYGYTF
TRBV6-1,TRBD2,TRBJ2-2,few,TGTGCCAGCAGACGACTAGCTCGGAGGACCGGGGAGCTGTTTTTT,CASRRLARRTGELFF
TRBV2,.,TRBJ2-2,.,TGTGCCAGCACGCGACCTGAGAACACCGGGGAGCTGTTTTTT,CASTRPENTGELFF
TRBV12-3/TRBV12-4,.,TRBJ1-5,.,TGTGCCAGCAGCCCCACTCGGGGAGAAAATCAGCCCCAGCATTTT,CASSPTRGENQPQHF
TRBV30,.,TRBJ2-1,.,TGTGCCTGGAGTGTAAGGGGGGAGCAGTTCTTC,CAWSVRGEQFF
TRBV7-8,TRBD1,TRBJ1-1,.,TGTGCCAGCCGGAGGGGGCCATTGGACACTGAAGCTTTCTTT,CASRRGPLDTEAFF
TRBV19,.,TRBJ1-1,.,TGTGCCAGTAGTAGAGGGGGAGGGGGGGAAGAAGCTTTCTTT,CASSRGGGGEEAFF
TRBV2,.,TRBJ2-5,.,TGTGCCAGCAGTGAAGGACTAGTTCGGGGGACCCAGTACTTC,CASSEGLVRGTQYF
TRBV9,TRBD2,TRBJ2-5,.,TGTGCCAGCAGCGTAGGACTAGCTTGGGAGACCCAGTACTTC,CASSVGLAWETQYF
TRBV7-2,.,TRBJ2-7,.,TGTGCCAGCAGCCCCAAATTATACGAGCAGTACTTC,CASSPKLYEQYF
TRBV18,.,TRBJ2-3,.,TGTGCCAGCTCACCAGGGCACAGGGCACAGGCAGATACGCAGTATTTT,CASSPGHRAQADTQYF
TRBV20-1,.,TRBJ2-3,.,TGCAGCGCCAGGGGAGGCTTCACAGATACGCAGTATTTT,CSARGGFTDTQYF
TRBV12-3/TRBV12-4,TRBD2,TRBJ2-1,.,TGTGCCAGCAGTTTCATTAGCGGGGCCGTCAATGAGCAGTTCTTC,CASSFISGAVNEQFF
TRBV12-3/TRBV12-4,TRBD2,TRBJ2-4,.,TGTGCCAGCAGTTTAGTTGGGGAGGGTTGGGGCATTCAGTACTTC,CASSLVGEGWGIQYF
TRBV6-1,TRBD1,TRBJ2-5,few,TGTGCCAGCAGTGAAGTCCTGACAGGGGCGGCCCAGATGCAAGAGACCCAGTACTTC,CASSEVLTGAAQMQETQYF
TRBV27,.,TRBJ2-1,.,TGTGCCAGCAGTGCAGGGTATCGGTTGGGTAATGAGCAGTTCTTC,CASSAGYRLGNEQFF
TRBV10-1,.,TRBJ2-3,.,TGCGCCAGCAGTGAGTCGTCGTACCTTGTTACGCAGTATTTT,CASSESSYLVTQYF
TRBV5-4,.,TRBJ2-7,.,TGTGCCAGCAGCCCCGGCGGACTGTCGACCTACGAGCAGTACTTC,CASSPGGLSTYEQYF
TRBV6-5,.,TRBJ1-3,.,TGTGCCAGCAGTTACCTCTCGGGGAGTTGGGTAGGAAACACCATATATTTT,CASSYLSGSWVGNTIYF
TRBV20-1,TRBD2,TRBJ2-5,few,TGCAGTGCTCCCGAACCCCCGACGAGCGGGGCGACCCAGTACTTC,CSAPEPPTSGATQYF
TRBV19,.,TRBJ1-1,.,TGTGCCAGTAACACCGGGACGGAGAACACTGAAGCTTTCTTT,CASNTGTENTEAFF
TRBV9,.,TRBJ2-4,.,TGTGCCAGCAGCCGGCAAGGGGGGCAAGGGGTTGGAGCCAAAAACATTCAGTACTTC,CASSRQGGQGVGAKNIQYF
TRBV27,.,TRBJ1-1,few,TGTGCCAGGACCCGGGAGAAAAACACTGAAGCTTTCTTT,CARTREKNTEAFF
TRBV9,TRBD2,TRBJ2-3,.,TGTGCCAGCAGCGTAGGAGCTAGCGGGGGGACTAGCACAGATACGCAGTATTTT,CASSVGASGGTSTDTQYF
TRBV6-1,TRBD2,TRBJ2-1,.,TGTGCCAGCACGGGACTACCAACTTACAATGAGCAGTTCTTC,CASTGLPTYNEQFF
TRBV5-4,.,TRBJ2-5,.,TGTGCCAGCAGCTTGAGAGGAGTTCCGGAGACCCAGTACTTC,CASSLRGVPETQYF
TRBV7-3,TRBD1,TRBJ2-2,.,TGTGCCAGCAGCCCGACAGGGGCAGACGCCGGGGAGCTGTTTTTT,CASSPTGADAGELFF
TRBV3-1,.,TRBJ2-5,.,TGTGCCAGCAGCCCCACAGGGTCCTTTTCGGAGACCCAGTACTTC,CASSPTGSFSETQYF
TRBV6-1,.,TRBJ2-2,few,TGTGCCAGCAGCCAGGTCCGGGCCTCGGACACCGGGGAGCTGTTTTTT,CASSQVRASDTGELFF
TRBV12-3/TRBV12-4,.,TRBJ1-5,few,TGTGCCAGCAGTGCGACCGGTGTTGGTCAACAGCCCCAGCATTTT,CASSATGVGQQPQHF
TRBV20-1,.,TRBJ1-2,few,TGCAGTGCTAGAGTCACCGGGTATGGCTACACCTTC,CSARVTGYGYTF